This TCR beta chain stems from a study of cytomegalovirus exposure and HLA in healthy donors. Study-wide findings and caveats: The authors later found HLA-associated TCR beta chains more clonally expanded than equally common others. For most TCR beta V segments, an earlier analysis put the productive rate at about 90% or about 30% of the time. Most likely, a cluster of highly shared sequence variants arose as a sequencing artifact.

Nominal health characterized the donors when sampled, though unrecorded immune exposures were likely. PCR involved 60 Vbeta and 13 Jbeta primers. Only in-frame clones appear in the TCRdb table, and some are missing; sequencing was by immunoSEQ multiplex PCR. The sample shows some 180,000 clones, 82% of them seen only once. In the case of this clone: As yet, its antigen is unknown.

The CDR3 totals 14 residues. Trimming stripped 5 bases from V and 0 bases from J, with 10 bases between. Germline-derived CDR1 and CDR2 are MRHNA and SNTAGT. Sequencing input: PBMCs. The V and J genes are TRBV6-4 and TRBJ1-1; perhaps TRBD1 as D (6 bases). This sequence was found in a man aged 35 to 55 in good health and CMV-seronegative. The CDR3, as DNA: TGTGCCAGCAGTCCGGACAGAGTGAACACTGAAGCTTTCTTT. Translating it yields CASSPDRVNTEAFF.